The clone carrying this T cell receptor beta chain turned up a few times. The sample is drawn from a study of human T cells and chemical hapten exposure. Time point described: patch test 1, 2 weeks after DPC sensitization. The treatment denotes: therapeutic diphenylcyclopropenone sensitization with weekly scalp DPC. TCRdb re-derived calls from the RACE reads in MiXCR, one entry per CDR3 protein. Seen here are 150,000 to 200,000 distinct CDR3 sequences, approximately 15% observed once, and the top ten hold approximately 1.5%. The germline V gene has CDR1 SEHNR and CDR2 FQNEAQ (reference sequence). The CDR3 has 16 amino acids. V was cut by 0 bases and J by 4 bases, with 12 bases left in between.

The input for sequencing was whole blood, taken in connection with sensitization to the hapten diphenylcyclopropenone (DPC). The clonotype comes from a woman aged 25 to 39 with alopecia areata. Some clones in this sample may be carry-over from other donors' samples. This chain joins TRBV7-9 and TRBJ2-2; a weak D match, TRBD2 (6 bases). CDR3 sequence reads: CASSLAQGLGTGELFF. In DNA, the CDR3 is TGTGCCAGCAGCTTAGCGCAGGGACTCGGCACCGGGGAGCTGTTTTTT.